The T cell receptor beta chain under discussion was sequenced for a study of cytomegalovirus exposure and HLA in healthy donors. The CDR3 consists of 16 residues. Germline CDR1 is SQVTM and CDR2 is ANQGSEA. The V gene end was trimmed by 7 bases and the J gene end by 0 bases; junction bases not matched to a gene: 5. General observations from the study: In a later analysis, TCR association rates varied by HLA locus: DRB1 most, HLA-C fewest. For TCR beta chains, V- and J-gene trimming was later linked to a missense DCLRE1C variant. TRBV6-2, TRBV6-3 and some other V segments were unresolvable in 87-base-pair reads.

The PCR ran on 60 Vbeta and 13 Jbeta primers. Measured with immunoSEQ multiplex PCR; TCRdb has only the in-frame clones, and not every one. The table records about 160,000 clones, around four fifths of them present only once. Of note for this clone: Its antigen is unknown.

This receptor was identified in a girl aged 2 to 9 in good health and CMV-seropositive. The sequencing input was PBMCs. This chain links TRBV29-1 with TRBJ2-1, with 14 bases matching TRBD2. CDR3 coding DNA: TGCAGCGCCGGGGGGACTAGCGGGAGCTCCTACAATGAGCAGTTCTTC. Translated, it gives CSAGGTSGSSYNEQFF.